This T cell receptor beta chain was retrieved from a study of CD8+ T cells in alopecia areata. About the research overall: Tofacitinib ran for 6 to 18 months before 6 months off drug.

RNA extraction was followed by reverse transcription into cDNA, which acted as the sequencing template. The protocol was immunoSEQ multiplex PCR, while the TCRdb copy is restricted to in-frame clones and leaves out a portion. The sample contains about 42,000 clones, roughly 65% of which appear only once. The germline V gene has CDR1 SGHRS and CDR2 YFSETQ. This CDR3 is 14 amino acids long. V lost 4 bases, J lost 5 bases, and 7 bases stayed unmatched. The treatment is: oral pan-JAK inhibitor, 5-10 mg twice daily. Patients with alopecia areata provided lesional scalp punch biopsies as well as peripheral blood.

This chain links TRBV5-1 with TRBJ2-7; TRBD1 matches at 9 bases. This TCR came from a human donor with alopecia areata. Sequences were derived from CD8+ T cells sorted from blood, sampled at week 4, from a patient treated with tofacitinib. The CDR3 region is CASSTWTGEHEQYF. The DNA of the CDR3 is TGCGCCAGCAGCACCTGGACAGGGGAGCACGAGCAGTACTTC.